The rows below give T cell receptor beta chains drawn from one sample of a study of cytomegalovirus exposure and HLA in healthy donors. The protocol was immunoSEQ multiplex PCR, while the TCRdb copy is restricted to in-frame clones and leaves out a portion. In the table there are about 160,000 clones, 70% to 90% of which are singletons. Input material: PBMCs. These TCRs come from a man younger than 30 in good health and CMV-seropositive. Both conserved end residues are part of each CDR3. D genes are given only for firm matches. Size is omitted from some rows. Given values are once, few, many or a class for expanded clones.

TRBJ1-1,.,.,13,TRBV29-1,TGCAGCGTTGAGAAGACAGCGAACACTGAAGCTTTCTTT,CSVEKTANTEAFF
TRBJ2-7,.,.,14,TRBV7-2,TGTGCCAGCAGCCTCGGGCGGGGCTCCTCCGAGCAGTACTTC,CASSLGRGSSEQYF
TRBJ1-2,.,TRBD1,14,TRBV19,TGTGCCAGTAGTCCGGGACAGGGGGCGGGCGGCTACACCTTC,CASSPGQGAGGYTF
TRBJ1-6,.,.,16,TRBV18,TGTGCCAGCTCACCTGAGGGAAGCTCCTATAATTCACCCCTCCACTTT,CASSPEGSSYNSPLHF
TRBJ1-2,.,.,13,TRBV4-3,TGCGCCAGCAGCCAAGTAGGAGGCTATGGCTACACCTTC,CASSQVGGYGYTF
TRBJ1-6,.,.,15,TRBV5-5,TGTGCCAGCAGCTTGATCGGGACTGAGGATTCACCCCTCCACTTT,CASSLIGTEDSPLHF
TRBJ2-7,.,TRBD1,14,TRBV27,TGTGCCAGCAGTTTCCGGGACAGGTACTACGAGCAGTACTTC,CASSFRDRYYEQYF
TRBJ2-3,.,.,14,TRBV13,TGTGCCAGCAGCTTAGGGGGCCGCACAGATACGCAGTATTTT,CASSLGGRTDTQYF
TRBJ2-4,.,TRBD1,15,TRBV18,TGTGCCAGCTCATCCGGGACAGGAGCCAAAAACATTCAGTACTTC,CASSSGTGAKNIQYF
TRBJ2-7,.,.,16,TRBV7-2,TGTGCCAGCAGCCCGGGGGGGGGACAGGGAACCTACGAGCAGTACTTC,CASSPGGGQGTYEQYF
TRBJ2-1,few,.,17,TRBV7-6,TGTGCCAGCAGCTTATTGGGAGTGGGGGGATTTCGGAATGAGCAGTTCTTC,CASSLLGVGGFRNEQFF
TRBJ2-7,.,.,14,TRBV7-6,TGTGCCAGCAGCTTAAGTCGGGACAACTACGAGCAGTACTTC,CASSLSRDNYEQYF
TRBJ1-2,.,.,12,TRBV10-3,TGTGCCATCAGTTTTGGCAACTATGGCTACACCTTC,CAISFGNYGYTF
TRBJ1-2,.,.,15,TRBV6-6,TGTGCCAGCAGTTACAGAGGGGGGGATAGCTATGGCTACACCTTC,CASSYRGGDSYGYTF
TRBJ1-1,.,.,15,TRBV9,TGTGCCAGCAGCCCCACCGGGGGATTAAGCACTGAAGCTTTCTTT,CASSPTGGLSTEAFF
TRBJ2-4,.,.,13,TRBV10-1,TGCGCCAGCAATACAGAAACCAAAAACAGTCAGTACTTC,CASNTETKNSQYF
TRBJ2-3,.,TRBD2,16,TRBV4-3,TGCGCCAGCAGCCAAGAGGTAGCGGGTATCACAGATACGCAGTATTTT,CASSQEVAGITDTQYF
TRBJ1-2,.,.,14,TRBV5-6,TGTGCCAGCAGTTCAACAGGGTTTGGGTTTGGCTACACCTTC,CASSSTGFGFGYTF
TRBJ2-3,.,TRBD2,20,TRBV4-3,TGCGCCAGCAGCCGATCCGATATTAGCGGGGGACCCCTCGGCACAGATACGCAGTATTTT,CASSRSDISGGPLGTDTQYF
TRBJ1-6,.,.,11,TRBV6-6,TGTGCCAGCAGTGAGTCTTCACCCCTCCACTTT,CASSESSPLHF
TRBJ2-7,.,TRBD2,16,TRBV7-2,TGTGCCAGCAGCCCCTCATTAGGACTAGGATCCTACGAGCAGTACTTC,CASSPSLGLGSYEQYF
TRBJ2-5,.,TRBD2,13,TRBV6-1,TGTGCCAGCAGTCCCGGACTAGCTGAGACCCAGTACTTC,CASSPGLAETQYF
TRBJ1-3,.,.,15,TRBV29-1,TGCAGCGTTGCTACGCTGGGAGGGGGGCGAAACACCATATATTTT,CSVATLGGGRNTIYF
TRBJ2-5,.,.,12,TRBV2,TGTGCCAGCTGGAGGGGGGGAGAGACCCAGTACTTC,CASWRGGETQYF
TRBJ2-3,.,TRBD1,16,TRBV5-1,TGCGCCAGCAGCTCCCGGGACAGGGCTTTATCAGATACGCAGTATTTT,CASSSRDRALSDTQYF
TRBJ1-1,.,TRBD1,12,TRBV11-2,TGTGCCAGCAGCTCAGGGGGCGCGGGAGTTTTCTTT,CASSSGGAGVFF
TRBJ2-5,.,TRBD2,21,TRBV15,TGTGCCACCAGCAGAGATGTCTCGGCTTGGCTAGCGGGGGTTCAACGAGAGACCCAGTACTTC,CATSRDVSAWLAGVQRETQYF
TRBJ2-7,.,TRBD2,16,TRBV15,TGTGCCACCAGCAGTGGGGGACTAGCGGGGTTTTACGAGCAGTACTTC,CATSSGGLAGFYEQYF
TRBJ1-2,few,TRBD1,16,TRBV6-4,TGTGCCAGCAGTGACACCAGACAGGGATCTAACTATGGCTACACCTTC,CASSDTRQGSNYGYTF
TRBJ1-2,.,.,13,TRBV2,TGTGCCAGCAGCGCTCGGGTAGTAGGTGGCTACACCTTC,CASSARVVGGYTF
TRBJ1-1,.,.,13,TRBV19,TGTGCCAGTGCCCCCGGGGGGAGGACTGAAGCTTTCTTT,CASAPGGRTEAFF
TRBJ2-3,.,.,14,TRBV4-1,TGCGCCAGCAGCGAATCACACGGCACAGATACGCAGTATTTT,CASSESHGTDTQYF
TRBJ1-1,.,.,12,TRBV12-5,TGTGCTAGTGGTACAGGGAACACTGAAGCTTTCTTT,CASGTGNTEAFF
TRBJ2-3,once,.,15,TRBV7-2,TGTGCCAGCAGCTTATCCAACGGGGGCACAGATACGCAGTATTTT,CASSLSNGGTDTQYF
TRBJ2-7,.,TRBD2,16,TRBV4-1,TGCGCCAGCAGCCAAGGGCCTAGCGGGGGTAGTAAAGAGCAGTACTTC,CASSQGPSGGSKEQYF
TRBJ2-6,few,.,15,TRBV6-4,TGTGCCAGCAGTGACAGGGGCTCTGGGGCCAACGTCCTGACTTTC,CASSDRGSGANVLTF
TRBJ1-1,once,.,13,TRBV29-1,TGCAGCGGGTGGGTCCAACGGGACACTGAAGCTTTCTTT,CSGWVQRDTEAFF
TRBJ2-7,once,TRBD2,13,TRBV9,TGTGCCAGCAGTCCCGGGACTAACTACGAGCAGTACTTC,CASSPGTNYEQYF
TRBJ1-1,.,TRBD1,16,TRBV4-2,TGTGCCAGCAGCCAAAAAAGGGGGCAGATGAACACTGAAGCTTTCTTT,CASSQKRGQMNTEAFF
TRBJ1-2,.,TRBD1,14,TRBV30,TGTGCCTGGATCGAAGACAGGGGGATTCGAGGCTACACCTTC,CAWIEDRGIRGYTF